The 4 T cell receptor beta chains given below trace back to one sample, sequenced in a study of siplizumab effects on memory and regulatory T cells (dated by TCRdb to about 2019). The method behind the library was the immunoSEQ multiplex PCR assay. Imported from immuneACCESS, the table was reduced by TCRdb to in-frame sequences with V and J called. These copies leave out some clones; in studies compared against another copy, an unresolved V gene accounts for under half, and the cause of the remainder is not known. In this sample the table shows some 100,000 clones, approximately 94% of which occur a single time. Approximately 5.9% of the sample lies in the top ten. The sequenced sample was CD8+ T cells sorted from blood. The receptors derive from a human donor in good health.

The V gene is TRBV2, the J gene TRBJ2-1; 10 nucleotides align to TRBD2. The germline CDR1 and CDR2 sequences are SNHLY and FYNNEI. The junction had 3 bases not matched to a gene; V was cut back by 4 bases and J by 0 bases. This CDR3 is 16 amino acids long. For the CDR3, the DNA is TGTGCCAGCAGTGCACCTAGCGGGAGCTCCTACAATGAGCAGTTCTTC. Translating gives CASSAPSGSSYNEQFF.

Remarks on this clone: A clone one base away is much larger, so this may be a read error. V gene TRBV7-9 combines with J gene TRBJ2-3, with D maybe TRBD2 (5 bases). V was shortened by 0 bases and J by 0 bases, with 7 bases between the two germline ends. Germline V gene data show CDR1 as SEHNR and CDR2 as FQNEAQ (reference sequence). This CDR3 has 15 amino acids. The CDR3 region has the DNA TGTGCCAGCAGCTTAGCGGGCGGGAGCACAGATACGCAGTATTTT. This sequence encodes CASSLAGGSTDTQYF.

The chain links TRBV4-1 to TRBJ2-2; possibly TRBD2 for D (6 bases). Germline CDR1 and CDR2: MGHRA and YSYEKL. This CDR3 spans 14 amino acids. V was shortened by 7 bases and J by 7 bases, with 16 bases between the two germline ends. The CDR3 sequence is CASTTDLGGGELFF. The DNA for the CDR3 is TGCGCCAGCACCACCGATTTGGGGGGCGGGGAGCTGTTTTTT.

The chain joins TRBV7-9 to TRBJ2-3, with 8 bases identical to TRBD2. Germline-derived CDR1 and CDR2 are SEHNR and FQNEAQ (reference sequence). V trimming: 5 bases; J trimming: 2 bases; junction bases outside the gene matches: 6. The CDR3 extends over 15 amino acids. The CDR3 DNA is TGTGCCAGCAGCCCTCGGGGGGGAAACACAGATACGCAGTATTTT. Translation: CASSPRGGNTDTQYF.